This T cell receptor beta chain was captured in a study of cytomegalovirus exposure and HLA in healthy donors. About the research overall: A data release that came early held around 85 million unique TCRs from HLA-typed donors.

The primer mix had 60 Vbeta and 13 Jbeta primers. The protocol was immunoSEQ multiplex PCR, while the TCRdb copy is restricted to in-frame clones and leaves out a portion. The table includes around 160,000 clones, 60% to 80% detected once. Germline V CDR1 and CDR2: SGHRS, YFSETQ. The trim removed 4 bases at V and 8 bases at J, leaving 9 bases unmatched. This CDR3 is built from 14 residues. Sequences were obtained from PBMCs. The TCR sequence derives from a woman between 40 and 50 years old in good health and CMV-seropositive. The chain links TRBV5-1 to TRBJ2-4, with 7 bases matching TRBD1. CDR3 DNA: TGCGCCAGCAGCACGGGACAGATGGGAGACATTCAGTACTTC. It encodes CASSTGQMGDIQYF.